This paragraph reports one TCR beta chain. In the original processing: The assay estimated nucleated cells by amplifying reference gene primers. Using immunoSEQ multiplex PCR, the repertoire was profiled, and TCRdb retains in-frame clones only, with some absent. That table furnishes V, J and clone size, whereas the DNA furnished D and trimming. The sample has about 250,000 clones, approximately 90% seen once; the top ten hold 2% to 3%. The data were obtained in a study of blood T cell repertoires in COVID-19. About the study: PBMCs, B-cell-depleted T cells, or T cells were the source of the cDNA or gDNA that made up the material.

Participant age was roughly 18 to 95 years, and participants resided in approximately 25 US areas. Which cohort a participant joined came from the clinical history participants gave. The CDR3 length is 14 residues. The V gene lost 7 bases and the J gene lost 4 bases, with 14 bases spanning the gap. Germline CDR1 reads MNHEY; CDR2 reads SVGAGI. The source is a woman aged 25 to 45 with acute COVID-19. The chain uses TRBV6-5 and TRBJ1-3; D ambiguous. The sample taken for sequencing was PBMCs or T cells enriched from blood (not recorded which). The CDR3 loop reads CASTDPARGNTIYF. For the CDR3, the DNA is TGTGCCAGCACAGACCCAGCGCGCGGAAACACCATATATTTT.